Following are 21 T cell receptor beta chains from one sample sequenced in a study of T-cell reconstitution after alpha-beta-depleted transplantation in children. The library targeted TCRbeta and was prepared with unique molecular identifiers. TCRdb re-analysed the PCR reads in MiXCR, keeping a single row per CDR3 protein. This table has 140,000 to 150,000 distinct CDR3 sequences, 8.5% to 10% appearing once. Material: PBMCs, mostly from graft donor cells, obtained 180 days after TCRalphabeta/CD19-depleted stem cell transplant. The receptors come from a female patient aged 2-9 years who had a stem cell transplant for congenital amegakaryocytic thrombocytopenia, so the T cells may come from the graft donor.

This clonotype occurred many times. V is TRBV7-3 and J is TRBJ2-2, with D possibly being TRBD1 (5 bases). Trimming took off 4 bases at V and 6 bases at J, with 9 bases between the two ends. This CDR3 spans 13 amino acids. Germline CDR1 SGHTA, CDR2 FQGTGA. CDR3 DNA: TGTGCCAGCAGCTCCAGGGTTGCCGGGGAGCTGTTTTTT. Amino acids: CASSSRVAGELFF.

This clonotype was observed a few times. The V gene is TRBV7-3, the J gene TRBJ2-2; TRBD2 matches at 15 bases. The germline gives CDR1 SGHTA, CDR2 FQGTGA. This CDR3 contains 17 residues. V lost 0 bases to trimming and J lost 5 bases; unmatched junction nucleotides: 1. CDR3 in DNA: TGTGCCAGCAGCTTAACCGGGACTAGCGGGAGGACCGGGGAGCTGTTTTTT. It encodes CASSLTGTSGRTGELFF.

This clonotype turned up a few times. The CDR3 DNA reads TGTGCCTGGAGGGACTCTGGGGCCAACGTCCTGACTTTC. It specifies CAWRDSGANVLTF. The V call is TRBV30, the J call TRBJ2-6; no clear D gene. V was trimmed by 3 bases and J by 0 bases, leaving 3 bases between them. The germline CDR1 and CDR2 sequences are GTSNPN and SVGIG (reference sequence). The CDR3 runs 13 residues.

This clonotype has just a few counts. The V and J genes are TRBV7-9 and TRBJ1-2, with D maybe TRBD1 (5 bases). This CDR3 contains 11 residues. The V end was cut by 8 bases, the J end by 8 bases, with 12 bases between. Per germline, CDR1 SEHNR and CDR2 FQNEAQ (reference sequence). The CDR3 sequence: CASRGGWGYTF. The CDR3 nucleotides read TGTGCCAGCCGTGGGGGATGGGGCTACACCTTC.

The rearrangement uses TRBV6-1 and TRBJ2-1, with D possibly being TRBD1 (5 bases). Deletions cut 8 bases from V and 9 bases from J, with 23 bases between. Germline lookup yields CDR1 MNHNS and CDR2 SASEGT. This CDR3 is built from 15 residues. The CDR3 nucleotides are TGTGCCAGCCGGCAACAGGTCTACAATCCGGGTGAGCAGTTCTTC. As protein: CASRQQVYNPGEQFF.

J is TRBJ1-1 and V is TRBV5-1; TRBD1 agrees at 7 bases. Germline V lookup: CDR1 SGHRS, CDR2 YFSETQ. With 0 bases clipped from V and 4 bases from J, the junction kept 6 bases outside the gene matches. CDR3 length: 15 amino acids. CDR3 DNA sequence: TGCGCCAGCAGCTTGGTAGTGGACAGGCTCACTGAAGCTTTCTTT. It translates to CASSLVVDRLTEAFF.

This clonotype was counted a few times. CDR3 sequence reads: CASSQRGTSLRQYF. Written as DNA, the CDR3 is TGCGCCAGCAGCCAACGCGGGACTAGCCTTAGGCAGTATTTT. This chain joins TRBV4-1 and TRBJ2-3, with TRBD2 matching 9 bases. Germline CDR1 reads MGHRA; CDR2 reads YSYEKL. The V segment lost 2 bases and the J segment 11 bases; nucleotides outside the gene matches: 8. This CDR3 spans 14 amino acids.

A remark on this clonotype: One end of the junction fails to match germline, which may point to a read error. This rearrangement joins TRBV2 to TRBJ2-1; 12 nucleotides line up with TRBD2. This CDR3 comprises 19 residues. Germline V gene data show CDR1 as SNHLY and CDR2 as FYNNEI. As DNA, the CDR3 is TGTGCCTGCAGTTTAGGGTCTAGCGGGGGGGGCAGCTCCTACAATGAGCAGTTCTTC. Its translation is CACSLGSSGGGSSYNEQFF.

Turning to this clonotype: Possible read error: a much larger clone is one base away. The gene calls are TRBV9 and TRBJ2-5, with D possibly being TRBD1 (7 bases). Germline lookup yields CDR1 SGDLS and CDR2 YYNGEE. The CDR3 consists of 16 residues. The CDR3 DNA reads as TGTGCCAGCAGCGTTCGCGCAGGGGGACTCAGAGAGATCCAGTACTTC. Amino acids: CASSVRAGGLREIQYF. Drawing the rest from reference TRBV9 and TRBJ2-5, the complete variable domain is DSGVTQTPKHLITATGQRVTLRCSPRSGDLSVYWYQQSLDQGLQFLIQYYNGEERAKGNILERFSAQQFPDLHSELNLSSLELGDSALYFCASSVRAGGLREIQYFGPGTRLLVL.

The table lists this clonotype with many counts. V gene TRBV12-3 or TRBV12-4 combines with J gene TRBJ1-1, with D possibly matching TRBD1 (6 bases). The CDR3 runs 15 residues. V was cut by 6 bases and J by 4 bases, with 18 bases left in between. CDR3 in DNA: TGTGCCAGCAGGGTACCGGGACAAGGATCCACTGAAGCTTTCTTT. Encoded protein: CASRVPGQGSTEAFF.

This clonotype was seen repeatedly, ten times or more. This chain's CDR3 is CSAREDGYEQYF. CDR3 DNA sequence: TGCAGTGCTAGAGAGGACGGCTACGAGCAGTACTTC. The chain carries TRBV20-1 and TRBJ2-7; D gene unclear. CDR3 size: 12 residues. V shed 0 bases and J shed 3 bases, with 6 bases lying between them. The germline CDR1 and CDR2 sequences are DFQATT and SNEGSKA (reference sequence).

There are many counts of this clonotype. CDR3 DNA sequence: TGCGCCAGCAGCTTCACCGGGACAGGGCCCTACGAGCAGTACTTC. It codes for CASSFTGTGPYEQYF. The chain employs TRBV5-1 and TRBJ2-7; 9 bases are a match to TRBD1. J was trimmed by 2 bases and V by 2 bases; bases with no gene match: 5. The CDR3 runs to 15 residues. CDR1 is SGHRS, CDR2 YFSETQ, per germline.

This chain connects TRBV27 to TRBJ2-5, with D possibly being TRBD1 or TRBD2 (5 bases each). The CDR3 has 15 amino acids. V shed 1 base and J shed 4 bases, with 13 bases lying between them. Germline V gives CDR1 MNHEY, CDR2 SMNVEV (reference sequence). In DNA form, the CDR3 reads TGTGCCAGCAGTTTATTGGGGGATTCTCGAGAGACCCAGTACTTC. Its translation: CASSLLGDSRETQYF.

This clonotype came up many times. The chain carries TRBV10-3 and TRBJ2-3; the D gene could be TRBD1 or TRBD2 (5 bases each). The germline V gene encodes CDR1 ENHRY and CDR2 SYGVKD. The V end was cut by 4 bases, the J end by 4 bases, with 6 bases between. The CDR3 is 12 residues long. DNA of the CDR3: TGTGCCATCAGTGTGGGGGCAGATACGCAGTATTTT. Translating gives CAISVGADTQYF.

The sample holds many counts of this clonotype. The chain links TRBV5-1 to TRBJ1-4; the D is unclear. Germline V gives CDR1 SGHRS, CDR2 YFSETQ. With 6 bases removed from V and 7 bases from J, the gap between germline ends came to 13 bases. The CDR3 is 13 residues long. DNA for the CDR3: TGCGCCAGCAAGGCAGGAAGACGTGAAAAACTGTTTTTT. Translated: CASKAGRREKLFF.

As for this clonotype: A read error may explain this, as a much larger clone is one base away. The chain uses TRBV20-1 and TRBJ2-7; D assignment may be TRBD1 or TRBD2 (5 bases each). V was shortened by 0 bases and J by 6 bases, with 18 bases between the two germline ends. This CDR3 contains 15 residues. Germline V gene sequence: CDR1 DFQATT, CDR2 SNEGSKA (reference sequence). CDR3 loop: CSARDQRGASCEQYF. The DNA of the CDR3 is TGCAGTGCTAGAGATCAGCGAGGGGCCAGCTGCGAGCAGTACTTC.

This clonotype was observed a few times. This chain links TRBV7-9 with TRBJ2-7; D uncertain. The V end lost 1 base, the J end lost 2 bases, and 6 bases lay between the germline ends. The germline CDR1 and CDR2 sequences are SEHNR and FQNEAQ (reference sequence). The CDR3 has 13 amino acids. For the CDR3, the DNA is TGTGCCAGCAGCTTAGTACAAGCCTACGAGCAGTACTTC. The encoded protein is CASSLVQAYEQYF.

As to this clonotype: One end of the junction varies from germline; a read error may be responsible. CDR3 DNA sequence: TGTGCCATGGGCCCTGGGACAGGGGGCTCTCGCACAGATACGCAATATTTT. As protein: CAMGPGTGGSRTDTQYF. The chain couples TRBV5-3 to TRBJ2-3, with 12 bases matching TRBD1. TRBV5-3 is an ORF, and what it does is uncertain. The CDR3 consists of 17 residues.

This rearrangement joins TRBV5-1 to TRBJ2-1; TRBD2 matches 13 bases. The ends lost 4 bases at V and 5 bases at J; junction bases unmatched: 9. Germline values: CDR1 SGHRS, CDR2 YFSETQ. This CDR3 is built from 17 residues. This CDR3 reads CASSPLGTSGVHNEQFF. In DNA form, the CDR3 reads TGCGCCAGCAGCCCACTAGGGACTAGCGGGGTTCACAATGAGCAGTTCTTC.

This clonotype has ten or more counts. V gene TRBV20-1 combines with J gene TRBJ2-4; D is undetermined. V was clipped by 1 base and J by 0 bases, with 7 bases between them. Germline assignment: CDR1 DFQATT and CDR2 SNEGSKA (reference sequence). This CDR3 has 14 amino acids. CDR3 nucleotide sequence: TGCAGTGCTAGAGGAGCCGTAGCCAAAAACATTCAGTACTTC. Protein sequence: CSARGAVAKNIQYF.

This clonotype was picked up many times. The V and J genes are TRBV2 and TRBJ2-7; 10 bases are shared with TRBD2. The CDR3 contains 13 residues. V lost 8 bases and J lost 4; bases outside the gene matches: 5. Looked up from germline, CDR1 is SNHLY and CDR2 is FYNNEI. The CDR3 sequence is CASSSGSLYEQYF. The DNA for the CDR3 is TGTGCCAGCTCTAGCGGGAGTCTTTACGAGCAGTACTTC.